Below, 2 T cell receptor beta chains from the same sample are listed, as sequenced in a study of T-cell memory formation after mild COVID-19. MiXCR was run by TCRdb on the 5' RACE reads, yielding one entry per CDR3 protein. The profile shows roughly 350,000 distinct CDR3 sequences, roughly 13% of them singletons. The specimen sequenced was PBMCs or a T cell subset sorted from them (not recorded which). The receptors derive from a man aged 18 to 29 who had mild COVID-19 (a few samples of this study predate the infection). Cell type and time point are not known.

This clonotype turned up a few times. The chain carries TRBV7-3 and TRBJ2-5; possibly TRBD1 for D (6 bases). This CDR3 spans 13 amino acids. Germline CDR1 SGHTA, CDR2 FQGTGA. The V end lost 6 bases, the J end lost 5 bases, and 13 bases lay between the germline ends. CDR3: CASRQGPGETQYF. CDR3 bases: TGTGCCAGCAGACAGGGTCCTGGGGAGACCCAGTACTTC.

This clonotype came up many times. This chain joins TRBV7-9 and TRBJ2-3; the D gene is possibly TRBD2 (6 bases). Germline CDR1 is SEHNR and CDR2 is FQNEAQ (reference sequence). This CDR3 has 12 residues. V lost 6 bases to trimming and J lost 4 bases, with 8 bases between them. The CDR3, as DNA: TGTGCCAGCAGTCTAGCGTCAGATACGCAGTATTTT. It translates to CASSLASDTQYF.